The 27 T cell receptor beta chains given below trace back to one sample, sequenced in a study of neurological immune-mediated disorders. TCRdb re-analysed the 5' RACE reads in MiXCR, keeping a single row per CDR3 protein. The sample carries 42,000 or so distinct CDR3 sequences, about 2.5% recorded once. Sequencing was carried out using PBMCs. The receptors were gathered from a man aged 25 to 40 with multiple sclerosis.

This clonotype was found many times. This CDR3 is CASSIHSTSYNEQFF. In DNA form, the CDR3 reads TGCGCCAGCAGCATACACAGTACTTCCTACAATGAGCAGTTCTTC. This rearrangement joins TRBV5-1 to TRBJ2-1; no reliable D call. V lost 4 bases and J 1 base, leaving 12 bases between the germline ends. CDR1 and CDR2 from the germline V gene are SGHRS and YFSETQ. The CDR3 totals 15 residues.

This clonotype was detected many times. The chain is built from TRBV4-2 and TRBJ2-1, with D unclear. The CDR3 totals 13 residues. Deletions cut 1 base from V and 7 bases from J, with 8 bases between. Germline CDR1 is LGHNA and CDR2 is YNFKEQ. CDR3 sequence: CASSQVLANEQFF. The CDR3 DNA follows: TGTGCCAGCAGCCAAGTACTCGCTAATGAGCAGTTCTTC.

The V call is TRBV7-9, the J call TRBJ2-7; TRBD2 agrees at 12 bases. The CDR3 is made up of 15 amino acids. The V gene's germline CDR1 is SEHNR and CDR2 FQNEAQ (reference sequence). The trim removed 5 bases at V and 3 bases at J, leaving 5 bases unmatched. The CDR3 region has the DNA TGTGCCAGCAGCCTGCAGACTAGCGGGGGCTACGAGCAGTACTTC. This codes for CASSLQTSGGYEQYF.

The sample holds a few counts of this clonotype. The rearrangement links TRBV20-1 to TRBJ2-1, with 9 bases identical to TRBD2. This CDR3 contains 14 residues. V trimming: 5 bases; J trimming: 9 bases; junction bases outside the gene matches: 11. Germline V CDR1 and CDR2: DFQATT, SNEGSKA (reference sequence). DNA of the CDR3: TGCAGTGCTCCCCCTAGGGCGGGGGGGCTTGAGCAGTTCTTC. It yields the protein CSAPPRAGGLEQFF.

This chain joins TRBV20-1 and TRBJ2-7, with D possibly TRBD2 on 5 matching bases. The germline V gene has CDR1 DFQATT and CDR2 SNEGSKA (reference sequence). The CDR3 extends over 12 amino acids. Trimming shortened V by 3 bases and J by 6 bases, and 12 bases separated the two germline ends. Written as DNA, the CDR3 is TGCAGTGCTAGGGACCCACGGGGCGAGCAGTACTTC. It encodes CSARDPRGEQYF.

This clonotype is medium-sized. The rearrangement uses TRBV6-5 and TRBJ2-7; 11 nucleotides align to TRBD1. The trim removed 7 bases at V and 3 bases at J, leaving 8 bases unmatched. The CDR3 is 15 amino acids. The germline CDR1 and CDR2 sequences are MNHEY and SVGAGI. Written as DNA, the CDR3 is TGTGCCAGCACGCGTTGGGACAGGGGGTTCTACGAGCAGTACTTC. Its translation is CASTRWDRGFYEQYF.

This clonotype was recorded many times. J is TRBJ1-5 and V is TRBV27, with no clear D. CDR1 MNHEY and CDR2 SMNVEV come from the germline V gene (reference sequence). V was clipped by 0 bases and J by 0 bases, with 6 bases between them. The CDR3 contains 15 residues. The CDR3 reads CASSLSGYSNQPQHF. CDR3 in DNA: TGTGCCAGCAGTTTATCGGGTTATAGCAATCAGCCCCAGCATTTT.

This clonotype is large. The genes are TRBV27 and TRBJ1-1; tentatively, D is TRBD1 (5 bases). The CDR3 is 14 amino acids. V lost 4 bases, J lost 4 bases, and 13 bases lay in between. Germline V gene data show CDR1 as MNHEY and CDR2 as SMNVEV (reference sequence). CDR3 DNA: TGTGCCAGCAGTTCTCCAGGGTGGAGCACTGAAGCTTTCTTT. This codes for CASSSPGWSTEAFF.

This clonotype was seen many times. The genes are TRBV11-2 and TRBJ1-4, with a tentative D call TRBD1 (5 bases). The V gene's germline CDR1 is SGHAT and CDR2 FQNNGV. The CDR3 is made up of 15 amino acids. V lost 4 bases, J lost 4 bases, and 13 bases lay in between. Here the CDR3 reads CASSSSGTDNEKLFF. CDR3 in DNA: TGTGCCAGCAGCTCCTCCGGGACGGATAATGAAAAACTGTTTTTT.

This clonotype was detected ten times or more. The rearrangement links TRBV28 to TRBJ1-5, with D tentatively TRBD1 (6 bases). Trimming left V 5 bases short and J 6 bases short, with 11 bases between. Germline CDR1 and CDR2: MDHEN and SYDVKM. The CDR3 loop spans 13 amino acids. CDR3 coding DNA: TGTGCCAGCAGTCTCGGGGGCCCTCAGCCCCAGCATTTT. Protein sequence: CASSLGGPQPQHF.

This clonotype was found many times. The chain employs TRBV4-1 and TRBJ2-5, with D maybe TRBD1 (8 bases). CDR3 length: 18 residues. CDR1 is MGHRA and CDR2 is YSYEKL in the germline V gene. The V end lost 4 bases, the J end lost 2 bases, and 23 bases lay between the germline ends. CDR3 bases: TGCGCCAGCAGCCTAGGACAGGGAGGGCTTTTACTACAAGAGACCCAGTACTTC. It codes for CASSLGQGGLLLQETQYF.

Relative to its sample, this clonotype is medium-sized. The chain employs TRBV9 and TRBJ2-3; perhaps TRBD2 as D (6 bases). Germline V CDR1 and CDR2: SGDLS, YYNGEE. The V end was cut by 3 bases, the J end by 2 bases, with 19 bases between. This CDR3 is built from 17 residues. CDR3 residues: CASSAGDYTGPTDTQYF. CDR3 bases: TGTGCCAGCAGCGCGGGAGATTATACCGGGCCCACAGATACGCAGTATTTT.

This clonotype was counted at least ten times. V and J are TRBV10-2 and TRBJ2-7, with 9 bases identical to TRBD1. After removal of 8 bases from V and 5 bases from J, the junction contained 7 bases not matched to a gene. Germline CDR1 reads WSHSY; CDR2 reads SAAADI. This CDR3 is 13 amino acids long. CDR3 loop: CASSGQGVHEQYF. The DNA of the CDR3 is TGCGCCAGCTCGGGACAGGGTGTCCACGAGCAGTACTTC.

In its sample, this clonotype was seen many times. This CDR3 is CASSFGGHPLTDTQYF. The DNA of the CDR3 is TGCGCCAGCAGCTTTGGGGGCCACCCTCTCACAGATACGCAGTATTTT. V is TRBV5-1 and J is TRBJ2-3, with D possibly TRBD1 on 6 matching bases. Germline-derived CDR1 and CDR2 are SGHRS and YFSETQ. With 2 bases removed from V and 2 bases from J, the gap between germline ends came to 15 bases. The CDR3 runs 16 residues.

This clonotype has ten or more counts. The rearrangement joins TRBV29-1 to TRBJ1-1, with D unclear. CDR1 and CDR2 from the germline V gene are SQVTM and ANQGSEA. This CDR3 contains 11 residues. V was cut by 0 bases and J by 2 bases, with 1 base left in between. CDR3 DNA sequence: TGCAGCGTTGAAGACAACACTGAAGCTTTCTTT. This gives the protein CSVEDNTEAFF.

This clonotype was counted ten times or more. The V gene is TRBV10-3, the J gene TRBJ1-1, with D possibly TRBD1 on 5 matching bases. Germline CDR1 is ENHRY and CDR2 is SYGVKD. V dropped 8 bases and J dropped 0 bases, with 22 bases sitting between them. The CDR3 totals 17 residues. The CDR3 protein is CAIGTRGIGALNTEAFF. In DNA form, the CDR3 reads TGTGCCATCGGAACCCGGGGGATAGGGGCATTGAACACTGAAGCTTTCTTT.

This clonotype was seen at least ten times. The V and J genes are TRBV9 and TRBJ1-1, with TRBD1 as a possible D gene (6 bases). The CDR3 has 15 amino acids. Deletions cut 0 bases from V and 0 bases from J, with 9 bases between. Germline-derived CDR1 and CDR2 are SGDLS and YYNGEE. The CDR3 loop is CASSVVGALNTEAFF. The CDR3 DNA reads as TGTGCCAGCAGCGTAGTGGGGGCGTTGAACACTGAAGCTTTCTTT. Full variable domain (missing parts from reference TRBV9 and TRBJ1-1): DSGVTQTPKHLITATGQRVTLRCSPRSGDLSVYWYQQSLDQGLQFLIQYYNGEERAKGNILERFSAQQFPDLHSELNLSSLELGDSALYFCASSVVGALNTEAFFGQGTRLTVV.

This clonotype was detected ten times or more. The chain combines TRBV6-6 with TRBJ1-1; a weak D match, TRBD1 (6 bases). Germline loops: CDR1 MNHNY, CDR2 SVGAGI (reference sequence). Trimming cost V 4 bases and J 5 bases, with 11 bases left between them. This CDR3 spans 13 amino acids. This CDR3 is CASSSQGRTEAFF. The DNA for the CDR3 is TGTGCCAGCAGTTCTCAGGGGAGGACTGAAGCTTTCTTT.

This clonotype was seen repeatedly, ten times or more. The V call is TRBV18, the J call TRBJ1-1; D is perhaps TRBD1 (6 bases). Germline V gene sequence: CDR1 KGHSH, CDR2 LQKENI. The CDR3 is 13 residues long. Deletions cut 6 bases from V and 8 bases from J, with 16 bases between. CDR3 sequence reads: CASSPRLGAEAFF. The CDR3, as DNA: TGTGCCAGCTCCCCTAGGTTGGGGGCAGAAGCTTTCTTT.

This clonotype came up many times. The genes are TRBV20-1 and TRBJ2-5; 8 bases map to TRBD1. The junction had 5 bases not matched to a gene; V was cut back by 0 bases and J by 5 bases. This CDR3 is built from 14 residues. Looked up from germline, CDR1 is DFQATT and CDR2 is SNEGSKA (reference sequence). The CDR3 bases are TGCAGTGCTAGAGAGGCAGGGGGCTATGAGACCCAGTACTTC. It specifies CSAREAGGYETQYF.

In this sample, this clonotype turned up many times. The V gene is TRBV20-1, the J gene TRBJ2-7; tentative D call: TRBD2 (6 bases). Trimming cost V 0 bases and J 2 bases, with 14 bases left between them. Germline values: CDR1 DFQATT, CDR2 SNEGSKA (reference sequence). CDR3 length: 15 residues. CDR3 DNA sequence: TGCAGTGCTAGAGATCTTGGGGGAGGCACCTACGAGCAGTACTTC. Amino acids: CSARDLGGGTYEQYF.

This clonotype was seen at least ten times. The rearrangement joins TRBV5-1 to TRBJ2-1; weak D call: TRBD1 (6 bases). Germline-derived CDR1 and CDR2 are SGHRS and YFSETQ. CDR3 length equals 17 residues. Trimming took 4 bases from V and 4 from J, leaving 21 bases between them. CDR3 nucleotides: TGCGCCAGCAGCCCCCTCCGTACCGGGACAAAGTACAATGAGCAGTTCTTC. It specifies CASSPLRTGTKYNEQFF.

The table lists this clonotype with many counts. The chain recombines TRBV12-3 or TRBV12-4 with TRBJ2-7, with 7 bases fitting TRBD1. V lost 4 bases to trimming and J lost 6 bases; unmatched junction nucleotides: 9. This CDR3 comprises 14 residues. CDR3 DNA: TGTGCCAGCAGTTCAACACAGGGGCTCCGCGAGCAGTACTTC. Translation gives CASSSTQGLREQYF.

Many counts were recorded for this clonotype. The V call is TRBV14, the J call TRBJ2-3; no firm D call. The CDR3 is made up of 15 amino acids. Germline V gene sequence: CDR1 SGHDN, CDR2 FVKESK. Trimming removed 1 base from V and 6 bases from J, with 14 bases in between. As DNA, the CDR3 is TGTGCCAGCAGCCAAGCTATCGCCTTATGGGATACGCAGTATTTT. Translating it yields CASSQAIALWDTQYF.

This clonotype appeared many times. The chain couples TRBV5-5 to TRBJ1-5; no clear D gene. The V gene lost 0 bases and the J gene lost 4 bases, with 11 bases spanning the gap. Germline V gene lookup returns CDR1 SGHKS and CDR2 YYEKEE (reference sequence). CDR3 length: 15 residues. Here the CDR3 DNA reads TGTGCCAGCAGCTTGGTATGGGTCGCAAATCAGCCCCAGCATTTT. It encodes CASSLVWVANQPQHF.

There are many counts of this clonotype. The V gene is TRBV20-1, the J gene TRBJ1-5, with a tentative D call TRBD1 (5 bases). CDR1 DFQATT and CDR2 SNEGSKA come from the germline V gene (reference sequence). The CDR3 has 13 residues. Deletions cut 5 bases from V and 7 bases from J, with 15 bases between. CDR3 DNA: TGCAGTGCTCTATTCGGGGGTACGCAGCCCCAGCATTTT. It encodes CSALFGGTQPQHF.

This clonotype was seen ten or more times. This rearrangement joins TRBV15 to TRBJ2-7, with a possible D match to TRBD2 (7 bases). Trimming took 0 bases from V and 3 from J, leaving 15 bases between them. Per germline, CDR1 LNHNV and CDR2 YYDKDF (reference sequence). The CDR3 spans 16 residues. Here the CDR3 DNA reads TGTGCCACCAGCAGAGAGGTTTCAGGGGAGGGCTACGAGCAGTACTTC. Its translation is CATSREVSGEGYEQYF.